The present T cell receptor beta chain was sequenced within a study of sequential checkpoint blockade in melanoma. On the study more broadly: After both sequences, patients received maintenance nivolumab.

Treatment meaning: randomized to nivolumab then ipilimumab (arm A) or the reverse (arm B). DNA-damaging chemotherapy had not been given to any patient beforehand. From thawed PBMCs, live CD3+CD8+ cells negative for CD19 and CD56 were sorted. TCRdb keeps only in-frame clones here, not all; method: immunoSEQ multiplex PCR. The sample includes about 18,000 clones, 50% to 65% of them seen just once. Germline-derived CDR1 and CDR2 are PRHDT and FYEKMQ (reference sequence). V lost 4 bases, J lost 8 bases, and 14 bases lay in between. CDR3 size: 13 residues. Source: CD8+ T cells sorted from blood (inferred from file names), taken from a patient given nivolumab and ipilimumab in sequence. The chain uses TRBV13 and TRBJ1-2; tentatively, D is TRBD1 (6 bases). This receptor was taken from a human donor with melanoma. Here the CDR3 DNA reads TGTGCCAGCAGCTCAGGACAGACGGGGGGCTACACCTTC. It is translated as CASSSGQTGGYTF.